Below, one T cell receptor beta chain is given with its context. Data came from immunoSEQ multiplex PCR; TCRdb stores just in-frame clones and leaves some out. Of roughly 250,000 clones in the sample, around 89% were seen once. Per the germline V gene, CDR1 is SEHNR and CDR2 is FQNEAQ (reference sequence). Between the trimmed V and J ends, which lost 2 bases and 7 bases, there was a span of 12 bases. The CDR3 totals 14 residues. This sample was included in a study of blood T cell repertoires in COVID-19. Study information: Sample material is recorded as cDNA or gDNA derived from T cells, B-cell-depleted T cells, or PBMCs.

The chain combines TRBV7-9 with TRBJ1-5, with a weak D call TRBD1 (5 bases). The specimen was peripheral blood. This TCR derives from a man aged 30-40 years with acute or convalescent COVID-19. The CDR3 DNA reads as TGTGCCAGCAGCTTATCCGCGGGGCCACAGCCCCAGCATTTT. Encoded protein: CASSLSAGPQPQHF.